The 19 T cell receptor beta chains listed next were all sequenced from one sample in a study of T cell changes during pregnancy in multiple sclerosis (dated by TCRdb to between 2018 and 2020). Library preparation was by the immunoSEQ multiplex PCR assay. Imported from immuneACCESS, the table was reduced by TCRdb to in-frame sequences with V and J called. These copies leave out some clones; in studies compared against another copy, an unresolved V gene accounts for under half, and the cause of the remainder is not known. This sample is represented by 85,000 to 90,000 clones; 80% to 95% of them were singletons. The ten largest clones add up to around 2% of the sample. Specimen: peripheral blood, collected in the first trimester of pregnancy. The source of these receptors is a female donor in good health, enrolled as a control in a pregnancy study.

This sequence joins TRBV11-2 and TRBJ2-3, with a possible D match to TRBD2 (5 bases). The germline V gene encodes CDR1 SGHAT and CDR2 FQNNGV. CDR3 length equals 17 residues. V gave up 5 bases and J gave up 1 base, with 19 bases separating them. CDR3 nucleotides: TGTGCCAGCAGCGCCGAGCGACTCATGAGGGGCACAGATACGCAGTATTTT. It yields the protein CASSAERLMRGTDTQYF.

This chain joins TRBV18 and TRBJ2-1; no clear D gene. Germline loops: CDR1 KGHSH, CDR2 LQKENI. The CDR3 spans 14 residues. V lost 5 bases and J lost 1, with 9 bases in between. CDR3 in amino acids: CASSAQLSYNEQFF. CDR3 sequence (DNA): TGTGCCAGCTCAGCACAGCTATCCTACAATGAGCAGTTCTTC.

The chain uses TRBV6-1 and TRBJ1-2, with 7 nucleotides matching TRBD1. The CDR3 length is 15 residues. The junction had 8 bases not matched to a gene; V was cut back by 6 bases and J by 1 base. The V gene's germline CDR1 is MNHNS and CDR2 SASEGT. The CDR3 DNA reads TGTGCCAGCAGGTCGGACAGGACACTTAACTATGGCTACACCTTC. Residues: CASRSDRTLNYGYTF.

The chain combines TRBV19 with TRBJ2-1, with 7 bases matching TRBD1. Germline-derived CDR1 and CDR2 are LNHDA and SQIVND (reference sequence). V was pared by 7 bases and J by 8 bases, with 11 bases of the junction left unmatched. This CDR3 is built from 14 residues. The CDR3 DNA sequence: TGTGCCAGTATAGACCGTACAGGGGTAGATGAGCAGTTCTTC. Protein sequence: CASIDRTGVDEQFF. Full variable domain (remainder filled in from reference TRBV19 and TRBJ2-1): DGGITQSPKYLFRKEGQNVTLSCEQNLNHDAMYWYRQDPGQGLRLIYYSQIVNDFQKGDIAEGYSVSREKKESFPLTVTSAQKNPTAFYLCASIDRTGVDEQFFGPGTRLTVL.

The rearrangement links TRBV5-1 to TRBJ2-2; tentatively, D is TRBD1 (6 bases). This CDR3 contains 17 residues. Trimming shortened V by 6 bases and J by 5 bases, and 23 bases separated the two germline ends. In germline, CDR1 is SGHRS, CDR2 YFSETQ. Written as DNA, the CDR3 is TGCGCCAGCACCCAACAACCCAGGGGAGCTAGGACCGGGGAGCTGTTTTTT. Translation: CASTQQPRGARTGELFF.

The chain is built from TRBV15 and TRBJ2-7, with 7 bases matching TRBD1. The CDR3 runs 15 residues. The germline V gene has CDR1 LNHNV and CDR2 YYDKDF (reference sequence). J lost 4 bases, V lost 0 bases, and 6 bases had no gene match. The CDR3 nucleotides read TGTGCCACCAGCAGAGATCAAAGGGGGCCGTACGAGCAGTACTTC. Translation gives CATSRDQRGPYEQYF.

The chain couples TRBV7-8 to TRBJ1-2, with TRBD1 identical over 7 bases. This CDR3 is 14 amino acids long. CDR1 is SGHVS, CDR2 FQNEAQ, per germline. Trimming cost V 2 bases and J 2 bases; bases outside gene matches: 2. DNA for the CDR3: TGTGCCAGCAGCTTAAGGGGACAGAACTATGGCTACACCTTC. Translating it yields CASSLRGQNYGYTF.

The gene calls are TRBV21-1 and TRBJ2-2; the table's D call of TRBD2 was not tested on the DNA. TRBV21-1 is a pseudogene. The CDR3 spans 15 residues. The CDR3 reads CASSRGPGFAGELFF. The CDR3 coding sequence is TGTGCCAGCAGCCGTGGCCCGGGGTTCGCCGGGGAGCTGTTTTTT.

This chain links TRBV19 with TRBJ1-5; tentative D call: TRBD1 (5 bases). Between the trimmed V and J ends, which lost 5 bases and 1 base, there was a span of 9 bases. Germline CDR1 reads LNHDA; CDR2 reads SQIVND (reference sequence). The CDR3 spans 14 residues. Written as DNA, the CDR3 is TGTGCCAGTAGTTCGACAGCAAGCAATCAGCCCCAGCATTTT. Encoded protein: CASSSTASNQPQHF.

The chain uses TRBV4-3 and TRBJ2-2; the D gene is possibly TRBD1 (5 bases). Germline lookup yields CDR1 LGHNA and CDR2 YSLEER. The CDR3 loop spans 15 amino acids. Between the trimmed V and J ends, which lost 4 bases and 4 bases, there was a span of 13 bases. The CDR3 is CASSPIQGGTGELFF. The DNA for the CDR3 is TGCGCCAGCAGCCCTATTCAGGGCGGCACCGGGGAGCTGTTTTTT.

The J gene is TRBJ2-1, the V gene TRBV7-9; the D is unclear. The CDR3 has 17 amino acids. Germline V lookup: CDR1 SEHNR, CDR2 FQNEAQ (reference sequence). V lost 2 bases and J 0 bases, leaving 14 bases between the germline ends. CDR3 amino acids: CASSLRQSRNSYNEQFF. The DNA of the CDR3 is TGTGCCAGCAGCTTAAGACAAAGCAGAAACTCCTACAATGAGCAGTTCTTC.

In this sample, this clone turned up once. This chain joins TRBV7-9 and TRBJ2-7; 10 nucleotides agree with TRBD2. V lost 4 bases to trimming and J lost 0 bases; unmatched junction nucleotides: 9. This CDR3 spans 17 amino acids. Germline V lookup: CDR1 SEHNR, CDR2 FQNEAQ (reference sequence). CDR3: CASSSPGLATSSYEQYF. In DNA form, the CDR3 reads TGTGCCAGCAGCTCCCCGGGACTAGCGACGAGCTCCTACGAGCAGTACTTC.

CDR3 nucleotide sequence: TGTGCCAGCAGCTCGCCTTTAGCGGGTGTAAAGAATGAGCAGTTCTTC. This sequence encodes CASSSPLAGVKNEQFF. This chain joins TRBV7-2 and TRBJ2-1; 7 nucleotides match TRBD2. CDR3 size: 16 residues. V lost 4 bases, J lost 7 bases, and 13 bases stayed unmatched. The V gene's germline CDR1 is SGHTA and CDR2 FQGNSA. Variable domain in full (rest from reference TRBV7-2 and TRBJ2-1): GAGVSQSPSNKVTEKGKDVELRCDPISGHTALYWYRQSLGQGLEFLIYFQGNSAPDKSGLPSDRFSAERTGGSVSTLTIQRTQQEDSAVYLCASSSPLAGVKNEQFFGPGTRLTVL.

The chain couples TRBV30 to TRBJ1-1, with a weak D call TRBD1 (6 bases). Germline values: CDR1 GTSNPN, CDR2 SVGIG (reference sequence). The V and J ends lost 8 bases and 6 bases respectively, with 22 bases between them. CDR3 size: 14 residues. Here the CDR3 DNA reads TGTGCCGTAACGAGACAGGTTCAAAGGGCTGAAGCTTTCTTT. This encodes CAVTRQVQRAEAFF.

The V and J genes are TRBV5-4 and TRBJ2-3; 10 bases line up with TRBD2. J was trimmed by 9 bases and V by 9 bases; bases with no gene match: 19. This CDR3 contains 16 residues. CDR1 and CDR2 (germline): SGHNT, YYREEE (reference sequence). The CDR3 is CATKPGAAGGPGTQYF. CDR3 DNA: TGTGCCACCAAGCCCGGTGCAGCGGGGGGGCCAGGGACGCAGTATTTT. Based on the CDR3 plus reference TRBV5-4 and TRBJ2-3, the full variable domain is ETGVTQSPTHLIKTRGQQVTLRCSSQSGHNTVSWYQQALGQGPQFIFQYYREEENGRGNFPPRFSGLQFPNYSSELNVNALELDDSALYLCATKPGAAGGPGTQYFGPGTRLTVL.

The CDR3 is CASSESFGAHPSKGYNASEAFF. As DNA, the CDR3 is TGCGCCAGCAGTGAGTCTTTTGGGGCCCACCCCTCTAAGGGATATAATGCTTCTGAAGCTTTCTTT. The chain employs TRBV10-1 and TRBJ1-1; D perhaps matches TRBD1 (5 bases). CDR1 and CDR2 (germline): WNHNN, SYGVQD (reference sequence). The V and J ends lost 0 bases and 6 bases respectively, with 35 bases between them. CDR3 length: 22 residues.

The chain carries TRBV27 and TRBJ2-7; 9 positions match TRBD1. With V trimmed by 3 bases and J by 2 bases, 11 bases remained unmatched. Germline values: CDR1 MNHEY, CDR2 SMNVEV (reference sequence). The CDR3 is 17 amino acids. The DNA for the CDR3 is TGTGCCAGCAGTTTGCGCCCCCGGGACAGGGTGACCTACGAGCAGTACTTC. Its protein is CASSLRPRDRVTYEQYF.

The chain couples TRBV6-4 to TRBJ1-2; D possibly corresponds to TRBD1 (6 bases). CDR3 length: 15 amino acids. The germline V gene encodes CDR1 MRHNA and CDR2 SNTAGT. V was pared by 4 bases and J by 0 bases, with 12 bases between. The DNA for the CDR3 is TGTGCCAGCAGTGTAAGCAGGGGAGCTAACTATGGCTACACCTTC. Amino acid sequence: CASSVSRGANYGYTF.

J is TRBJ1-3 and V is TRBV11-2; D remains unclear. The CDR3 is 12 amino acids. CDR1 is SGHAT and CDR2 is FQNNGV in the germline V gene. With 3 bases removed from V and 8 bases from J, the gap between germline ends came to 8 bases. The CDR3 spells CASSFNEDTIYF. CDR3 coding DNA: TGTGCCAGCAGCTTTAACGAGGACACCATATATTTT.